This TCR beta chain was captured by sequencing in a study of cytotoxic CD8 clonotypes in ibrutinib-treated CLL. The overall study: Following treatment for a median roughly 12 months, range 6 to 36, response samples were then taken. The study, taken as a whole, reports: Researchers report that baseline clonality outpaced age-matched healthy donors and tracked circulating CD8+ T-cell counts. Different sampling times were used for sustained-remission and progressing patients. Private clonotypes, not public ones, expanded at ibrutinib response.

With respect to this clone: The antigen is unknown.

CDR1 is SGHAT, CDR2 FQNNGV, per germline. V lost 6 bases, J lost 7 bases, and 12 bases lay in between. This CDR3 is 12 amino acids long. The data were produced by immunoSEQ multiplex PCR, yet TCRdb's version contains in-frame clones alone and is incomplete. The data show approximately 140,000 clones, with roughly 77% seen just once and about 29% held by the top ten. The sample consisted of PBMCs, taken after 12 months of ibrutinib treatment. The gene calls are TRBV11-2 and TRBJ2-5; no clear D. This receptor was identified in a human donor with chronic lymphocytic leukemia. As DNA, the CDR3 is TGTGCCAGCAGAAATGGCCCGGGGACCCAGTACTTC. Its translation is CASRNGPGTQYF. The full variable domain, rest sourced from reference TRBV11-2 and TRBJ2-5, is EAGVAQSPRYKIIEKRQSVAFWCNPISGHATLYWYQQILGQGPKLLIQFQNNGVVDDSQLPKDRFSAERLKGVDSTLKIQPAKLEDSAVYLCASRNGPGTQYFGPGTRLLVL.